This entry features one T cell receptor beta chain sequence. This clone's antigen is unknown. No base qualities exist here, and no much larger clone lies one base off it. The CDR1 and CDR2 encoded by the germline V gene are MDHEN and SYDVKM. The CDR3 measures 17 amino acids from cysteine to phenylalanine. Only the CDR3 region is kept as DNA, spanning 51 bases read in frame from base 1. For this chain, trimming is 4 bases at the V end and 4 bases at the J end, and the number of junction bases without a gene match is 12. These data originate in a study of cytomegalovirus exposure and HLA in healthy donors (dated by TCRdb to 2017 to 2019). A note on the overall study: The 666 repertoires of the first cohort and the roughly 120 validation repertoires were produced on the same platform, according to a later analysis. The study aimed to test whether signatures of past pathogen exposure could be identified by cataloging public T cell receptors. Besides the first cohort of 666 subjects, a separate validation cohort made up of over 100 different subjects was used. To predict cytomegalovirus infection status, the study brought together high-throughput TCR immunosequencing, statistical association of individual TCRs with disease status, and machine learning.

Donors formed part of the validation cohort, which comprised fewer than 150 subjects and was distinct from the first cohort of 550 to 850 subjects. The library was generated by the immunoSEQ multiplex PCR assay. In the original analysis: To diagnose cytomegalovirus status from the catalog of TCR beta chain sequences, a statistical classification framework was built. Drawn from immuneACCESS, this table holds only the in-frame rearrangements with V and J called that TCRdb kept. Clones are partly lost; checked studies trace under half to an unresolved V gene and leave the rest unexplained. V, J and clone size are taken as reported in that table, and D and trimming were inferred from the DNA itself. For this sample there are a few hundred thousand clones; around 87% appear just once. The ten largest clones capture over 0.85% of the sample. What the authors observed across the whole study: Cytomegalovirus status was reported to be diagnosed by the classifier with high specificity and sensitivity in both the original and validation cohorts. According to the authors, the approach could potentially be generalized to other disease states and immunological phenotypes. The study gave a list of about 160 TCR beta chains associated with cytomegalovirus. While some public TCRs were present in many individuals, most TCR sequences turned up only very rarely across donors. Of the cluster scores, 85% to 95% were above 0 in a later analysis, which found that TCRs clustered in the first cohort also tended to co-occur in the 95 to 150 validation repertoires. The validation cohort had no HLA typing available for a later analysis, so co-occurrence within that cohort was assessed over all 130 or so repertoires. In vitro tests confirmed that a few of the cytomegalovirus-associated TCR beta chains recognize cytomegalovirus antigens.

The chain is made from TRBV28 and TRBJ2-5; 10 of the junction bases match TRBD1. Sequencing input: PBMCs. The sequence came from a woman between 18 and 29 years old in good health and CMV-seronegative. The DNA reads TGTGCCAGCAGTTCCCAATTAACCGGGACAGGGGCAGAGACCCAGTACTTC. Translation gives CASSSQLTGTGAETQYF.